The rows below give T cell receptor beta chains drawn from one sample of a study of graft-versus-host responses after intestinal transplantation. The assay was immunoSEQ multiplex PCR, and TCRdb's table has in-frame clones only and misses some. Of under 20,000 clones in the sample, under 40% are singletons; the top ten hold 2%. This specimen consisted of alloreactive CD4+ T cells from a mixed lymphocyte reaction culture, obtained before transplantation. The source of these receptors is a human patient who was an organ donor for intestinal transplantation. Each CDR3 is given with its conserved first and last residue. The D gene is left open where the match is weak. The size of a clone is reported for some rows only, either as once, few or many, or as a class for expanded clones.

D gene	V gene	J gene	clone size	CDR3 DNA	CDR3 protein
.	TRBV25-1	TRBJ2-3	.	TGTGCCAGCAGTGAATATGGCACAGATACGCAGTATTTT	CASSEYGTDTQYF
TRBD2	TRBV9	TRBJ2-1	few	TGTGCCAGCAGCGGACAGGGACTAGCGGGCAATGAGCAGTTCTTC	CASSGQGLAGNEQFF
TRBD2	TRBV29-1	TRBJ2-5	.	TGCAGCGTTGAAGGTCTAGCGGGAGCCGCAGAGACCCAGTACTTC	CSVEGLAGAAETQYF
.	TRBV10-3	TRBJ1-2	.	TGTGCCATCAGTGATATAGTGGGGTATGGCTACACCTTC	CAISDIVGYGYTF
.	TRBV5-1	TRBJ1-1	.	TGCGCCAGCAGCTTTTCGGGCGGGGGGACTGAAGCTTTCTTT	CASSFSGGGTEAFF
TRBD2	TRBV7-2	TRBJ2-7	few	TGTGCCAGCAGCTCCTCCGGGACTAGCTACGAGCAGTACTTC	CASSSSGTSYEQYF
TRBD2	TRBV19	TRBJ2-2	medium-sized	TGTGCCAGTAGTATAGCCGGGACTATCACCGGGGAGCTGTTTTTT	CASSIAGTITGELFF
.	TRBV6-5	TRBJ2-1	few	TGTGCCAGCAGTTACTGGCGGGGGCCCTACAATGAGCAGTTCTTC	CASSYWRGPYNEQFF
TRBD2	TRBV19	TRBJ2-7	few	TGTGCCAGTAAGTTAGCGGGAGGGCAGGAGCAGTACTTC	CASKLAGGQEQYF
TRBD1	TRBV6-1	TRBJ1-1	.	TGTGCCAGCACCCCCGGGACAGGGGACACTGAAGCTTTCTTT	CASTPGTGDTEAFF
TRBD2	TRBV28	TRBJ2-3	few	TGTGCCAGCAGTTCGAGCGGGGCTAGCACAGATACGCAGTATTTT	CASSSSGASTDTQYF
TRBD2	TRBV5-4	TRBJ2-1	.	TGTGCCAGCAGCGCAACACCTAGCGGTGCCTCCTACAATGAGCAGTTCTTC	CASSATPSGASYNEQFF
TRBD1	TRBV30	TRBJ2-2	medium-sized	TGTGCCTGGGCCAGGGACAGGGGGACCGGGGAGCTGTTTTTT	CAWARDRGTGELFF
.	TRBV6-1	TRBJ1-1	.	TGTGCCAGCAGTGAAGTCGGGGGTCTGAACACTGAAGCTTTCTTT	CASSEVGGLNTEAFF
.	TRBV19	TRBJ2-5	few	TGTGCCAGTAGTCCTCGACAGATGTACCAAGAGACCCAGTACTTC	CASSPRQMYQETQYF
.	TRBV20-1	TRBJ2-5	.	TGCAGTGCTAGGAAAGAGACCCAGTACTTC	CSARKETQYF
.	TRBV19	TRBJ2-1	medium-sized	TGTGCCAGTAGTATAAGGCGGGGTGGGGGCTACAATGAGCAGTTCTTC	CASSIRRGGGYNEQFF